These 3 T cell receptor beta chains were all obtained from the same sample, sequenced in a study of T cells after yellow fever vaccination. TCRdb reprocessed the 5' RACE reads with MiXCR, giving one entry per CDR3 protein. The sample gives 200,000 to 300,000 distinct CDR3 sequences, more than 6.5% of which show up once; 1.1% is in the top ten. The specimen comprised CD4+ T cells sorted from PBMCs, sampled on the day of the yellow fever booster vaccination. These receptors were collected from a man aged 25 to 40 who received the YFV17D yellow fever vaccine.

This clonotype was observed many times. The CDR3 DNA sequence: TGCGCCAGCAGCTTGGATGGGGAGGGGTACAATGAGCAGTTCTTC. This translates into CASSLDGEGYNEQFF. V usage is TRBV5-1 and J usage is TRBJ2-1; 7 nucleotides line up with TRBD2. Germline V gives CDR1 SGHRS, CDR2 YFSETQ. V was pared by 0 bases and J by 4 bases, with 4 bases of the junction left unmatched. The CDR3 loop spans 15 amino acids.

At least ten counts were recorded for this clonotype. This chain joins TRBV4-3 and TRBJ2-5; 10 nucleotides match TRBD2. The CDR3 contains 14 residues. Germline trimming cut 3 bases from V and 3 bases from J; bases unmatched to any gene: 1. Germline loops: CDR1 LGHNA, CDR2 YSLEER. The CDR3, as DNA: TGCGCCAGCAGCCAGAGCGGGAGGGAAGAGACCCAGTACTTC. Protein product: CASSQSGREETQYF.

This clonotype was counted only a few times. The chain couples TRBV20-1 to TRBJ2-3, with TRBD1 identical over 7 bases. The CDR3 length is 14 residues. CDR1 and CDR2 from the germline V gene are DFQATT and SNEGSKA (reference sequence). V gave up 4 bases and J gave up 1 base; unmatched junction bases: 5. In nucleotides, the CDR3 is TGCAGTGCTATCGCCGGGACAGGCACAGATACGCAGTATTTT. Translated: CSAIAGTGTDTQYF.